The 27 T cell receptor beta chains below all came from one sample that was sequenced in a study of regulatory T cells in long-lasting Graves disease. TCR beta libraries were built with iRepertoire HTBI primers and Arm-PCR of CDR3 regions. MiXCR, applied by TCRdb to the multiplex PCR reads, yields one record per CDR3 protein. The sample lists some 450,000 distinct CDR3 sequences; about a quarter were seen once. The time point is: persistent/refractory GD, antithyroid drugs over 5 years with positive TRAb. PBMCs were the source of the RNA used for TCR sequencing. The source material was peripheral blood mononuclear cells (PBMCs), sampled when the disease was refractory, from a patient treated with antithyroid drugs. These receptors originate from a female donor with Graves disease.

The V and J genes are TRBV6-1 and TRBJ2-7; D is perhaps TRBD2 (6 bases). The germline CDR1 and CDR2 sequences are MNHNS and SASEGT. This CDR3 spans 17 amino acids. V lost 4 bases to trimming and J lost 3 bases, with 22 bases between them. For the CDR3, the DNA is TGTGCCAGCAGTGTCGCTGGTATTCGGGGGACGGTCTACGAGCAGTACTTC. Protein product: CASSVAGIRGTVYEQYF.

In its sample, this clonotype was seen many times. This rearrangement joins TRBV12-3 or TRBV12-4 to TRBJ2-7; D may be TRBD2 (7 bases). CDR3 length: 13 residues. The V gene lost 6 bases and the J gene lost 6 bases, with 15 bases spanning the gap. CDR3 coding DNA: TGTGCCAGCAGCCTAGGGGGGGCGAGCGAGCAGTACTTC. The encoded protein is CASSLGGASEQYF.

The chain has TRBV10-3 and TRBJ2-7, with 8 bases aligning to TRBD1. Looked up from germline, CDR1 is ENHRY and CDR2 is SYGVKD. This CDR3 comprises 14 residues. Trimming took 4 bases from V and 2 from J; bases not matched to a gene: 4. In DNA, the CDR3 is TGTGCCATCAGTGTCCGGACAGGGCCCTACGAGCAGTACTTC. It encodes CAISVRTGPYEQYF.

This clonotype was counted many times. The chain joins TRBV24-1 to TRBJ1-2; 7 bases are a match to TRBD1. V lost 9 bases, J lost 4 bases, and 10 bases stayed unmatched. This CDR3 contains 14 residues. Germline CDR1 KGHDR, CDR2 SFDVKD. The CDR3 DNA reads TGTGCCACCTCCGGGACAGCCACGGGCTATGGCTACACCTTC. This codes for CATSGTATGYGYTF.

This clonotype was seen a handful of times. One junction end does not reproduce the germline sequence, and a read error may be involved. The V gene is TRBV12-3 or TRBV12-4, the J gene TRBJ2-1; possible D gene TRBD2, 6 bases. This CDR3 is built from 11 residues. CDR3 DNA sequence: TGTGCCAGCAGTGTAGCGGAGGAAAAGTTCTTC. Translating gives CASSVAEEKFF.

This clonotype was counted many times. V and J are TRBV28 and TRBJ1-4, with no clear D. V lost 6 bases, J lost 2 bases, and 13 bases lay in between. The CDR3 is made up of 15 amino acids. The germline gives CDR1 MDHEN, CDR2 SYDVKM. The CDR3: CASSREGWTNEKLFF. The DNA for the CDR3 is TGTGCCAGCAGCCGGGAGGGTTGGACTAATGAAAAACTGTTTTTT.

This clonotype has a handful of counts. This chain joins TRBV7-3 and TRBJ1-5; 9 bases agree with TRBD1. The CDR3 totals 17 residues. The germline V gene encodes CDR1 SGHTA and CDR2 FQGTGA. Trimming removed 5 bases from V and 2 bases from J; junction bases left unmatched: 10. The CDR3: CASSPTLGTGRNQPQHF. The DNA for the CDR3 is TGTGCCAGCAGCCCAACCCTCGGGACAGGGCGCAATCAGCCCCAGCATTTT.

This clonotype was picked up a small number of times. V and J are TRBV7-9 and TRBJ2-2; perhaps TRBD2 as D (8 bases). The CDR3 totals 19 residues. Deletions cut 5 bases from V and 0 bases from J, with 22 bases between. The germline V gene encodes CDR1 SEHNR and CDR2 FQNEAQ (reference sequence). The CDR3 DNA reads as TGTGCCAGCAGCCAGGGGGGTGTGCGGGAGGCGTCGAACACCGGGGAGCTGTTTTTT. Its translation: CASSQGGVREASNTGELFF.

V and J are TRBV11-2 and TRBJ2-6; D remains ambiguous. The CDR3 consists of 23 residues. From germline, CDR1 is SGHAT and CDR2 FQNNGV. V was pared by 4 bases and J by 0 bases, with 31 bases between. This chain's CDR3 is CASSSLIGRHAIKPSSGANVLTF. As DNA, the CDR3 is TGTGCCAGCAGCTCCCTAATTGGGCGGCACGCCATCAAACCAAGCTCTGGGGCCAACGTCCTGACTTTC.

The gene calls are TRBV11-1 and TRBJ2-5; 7 nucleotides match TRBD2. The CDR3 is made up of 13 amino acids. Losses at the gene ends were 3 bases for V and 4 bases for J; bases not matched to a gene: 2. Germline V lookup: CDR1 SGHAT, CDR2 FQDESV (reference sequence). Written as DNA, the CDR3 is TGTGCCAGCAGCTTGACTAGCATAGAGACCCAGTACTTC. This translates into CASSLTSIETQYF.

This clonotype came up many times. The chain employs TRBV2 and TRBJ1-1; D uncertain. Trimming took off 7 bases at V and 3 bases at J, with 9 bases between the two ends. The CDR3 covers 12 residues. Germline-derived CDR1 and CDR2 are SNHLY and FYNNEI. In DNA form, the CDR3 reads TGTGCCAGCAAGAGGAGAGACACTGAAGCTTTCTTT. This translates into CASKRRDTEAFF.

This chain uses TRBV7-2 with TRBJ1-2; 7 bases are shared with TRBD1. CDR1 SGHTA and CDR2 FQGNSA come from the germline V gene. The CDR3 has 12 amino acids. The ends lost 4 bases at V and 4 bases at J; junction bases unmatched: 0. CDR3 nucleotides: TGTGCCAGCAGCTGGGACAGCTATGGCTACACCTTC. The encoded protein is CASSWDSYGYTF. The full variable domain, its missing parts supplied by reference TRBV7-2 and TRBJ1-2, is GAGVSQSPSNKVTEKGKDVELRCDPISGHTALYWYRQSLGQGLEFLIYFQGNSAPDKSGLPSDRFSAERTGGSVSTLTIQRTQQEDSAVYLCASSWDSYGYTFGSGTRLTVV.

This clonotype turned up a few times. The chain links TRBV12-3 or TRBV12-4 to TRBJ1-3; the D gene is possibly TRBD1 (5 bases). Trimming shortened V by 8 bases and J by 1 base, and 15 bases separated the two germline ends. The CDR3 has 15 residues. CDR3 in DNA: TGTGCCAGCGGTGGACCGAGGACATCTGGAAACACCATATATTTT. Translation gives CASGGPRTSGNTIYF.

Points on this clonotype: A read error may account for a junction end that differs from germline. This chain connects TRBV6-1 to TRBJ2-4, with TRBD2 identical over 7 bases. There are 11 residues in the CDR3. Germline V CDR1 and CDR2: MNHNS, SASEGT. The CDR3 DNA reads as TGTGCCGACGGGGGGAGGGCCGGGTTCGTCTTC. It is translated as CADGGRAGFVF.

This chain joins TRBV18 and TRBJ2-7, with D possibly being TRBD1 (6 bases). The ends were cut back, 3 bases at V and 3 bases at J, with 15 bases in the middle. Germline V gene sequence: CDR1 KGHSH, CDR2 LQKENI. The CDR3 has 15 residues. CDR3 residues: CASSPSEGDGYEQYF. The CDR3 DNA reads as TGTGCCAGCTCACCCTCCGAGGGGGACGGCTACGAGCAGTACTTC.

CDR3 residues: CASSYSNSRNEQFF. In DNA, the CDR3 is TGTGCCAGCAGTTACTCGAACTCTAGGAATGAGCAGTTCTTC. The rearrangement links TRBV12-3 or TRBV12-4 to TRBJ2-5; D gene unclear. The DNA matches TRBJ2-1 better at its end, which makes the J call doubtful. This CDR3 region has 14 residues.

This clonotype has a count of ten or more. The rearrangement joins TRBV10-3 to TRBJ1-1, with 8 bases matching TRBD1. This CDR3 comprises 13 residues. Per germline, CDR1 ENHRY and CDR2 SYGVKD. Trimming removed 6 bases from V and 6 bases from J; junction bases left unmatched: 6. This CDR3 is CAIRGQELAEAFF. The CDR3 DNA sequence: TGTGCCATCAGGGGACAGGAGCTCGCTGAAGCTTTCTTT.

This clonotype showed up just a few times. This sequence joins TRBV2 and TRBJ2-1; 7 nucleotides align to TRBD1. CDR3 length: 14 amino acids. The ends lost 6 bases at V and 6 bases at J; junction bases unmatched: 8. CDR1 is SNHLY and CDR2 is FYNNEI in the germline V gene. The CDR3 spells CASRRGLQGNEQFF. The CDR3 DNA sequence: TGTGCCAGCAGAAGGGGGCTACAGGGCAATGAGCAGTTCTTC.

This clonotype was observed many times. V and J are TRBV29-1 and TRBJ1-1; no firm D call. Trimming pared 4 bases from V and 3 bases from J, leaving 24 bases between. The CDR3 has 17 amino acids. Per germline, CDR1 SQVTM and CDR2 ANQGSEA. The CDR3 region has the DNA TGCAGCGTTGCCCCCCCGTCCTTTAGGGCGAAGGACACTGAAGCTTTCTTT. Translated, it gives CSVAPPSFRAKDTEAFF.

CDR3 region: CASSFAGTGLTEAFF. The CDR3 nucleotides read TGCGCCAGCAGCTTTGCCGGGACAGGGTTGACTGAAGCTTTCTTT. The rearrangement joins TRBV5-1 to TRBJ1-1; 9 bases align to TRBD1. There are 15 residues in the CDR3. V shed 2 bases, J shed 5 bases, and the junction held 7 bases outside the gene matches. Looked up from germline, CDR1 is SGHRS and CDR2 is YFSETQ.

The table lists this clonotype with a few counts. Mismatch with germline at one junction end may stem from a read error. The genes are TRBV2 and TRBJ1-1; no clear D. CDR1 SNHLY and CDR2 FYNNEI come from the germline V gene. This CDR3 has 9 amino acids. DNA of the CDR3: TGTGCCAGCTCTGTCGTGGCCGACTTT. It encodes CASSVVADF. Variable domain in full (rest from reference TRBV2 and TRBJ1-1): EPEVTQTPSHQVTQMGQEVILRCVPISNHLYFYWYRQILGQKVEFLVSFYNNEISEKSEIFDDQFSVERPDGSNFTLKIRSTKLEDSAMYFCASSVVADFGQGTRLTVV.

This clonotype showed up just a few times. The chain links TRBV28 to TRBJ2-5; 7 nucleotides match TRBD2. This CDR3 is built from 15 residues. The germline V gene has CDR1 MDHEN and CDR2 SYDVKM. V was pared by 8 bases and J by 1 base, with 10 bases of the junction left unmatched. The CDR3 sequence: CASGRTTSSQETQYF. CDR3 in DNA: TGTGCCAGCGGCAGAACGACTAGCAGCCAAGAGACCCAGTACTTC.

This clonotype has just a few counts. This rearrangement joins TRBV19 to TRBJ2-7; 7 nucleotides line up with TRBD2. Per the germline V gene, CDR1 is LNHDA and CDR2 is SQIVND (reference sequence). The length of the CDR3 is 15 residues. The junction had 6 bases not matched to a gene; V was cut back by 3 bases and J by 1 base. CDR3 sequence (DNA): TGTGCCAGTAGTATGGTACTAGCGCGGTCCTACGAGCAGTACTTC. It encodes CASSMVLARSYEQYF.

The chain has TRBV27 and TRBJ2-2; 7 bases are a match to TRBD1. Germline-derived CDR1 and CDR2 are MNHEY and SMNVEV (reference sequence). This CDR3 contains 15 residues. With V trimmed by 1 base and J by 5 bases, 4 bases remained unmatched. CDR3 in amino acids: CASSLWGQRTGELFF. DNA for the CDR3: TGTGCCAGCAGTTTATGGGGACAGAGAACCGGGGAGCTGTTTTTT.

This clonotype was detected many times. The gene calls are TRBV12-3 or TRBV12-4 and TRBJ1-5, with a tentative D call TRBD1 (6 bases). V was shortened by 7 bases and J by 2 bases, with 21 bases between the two germline ends. The CDR3 consists of 17 residues. Written as DNA, the CDR3 is TGTGCCAGCACCCAGAAAGGTGGCAGGGGAGGCAATCAGCCCCAGCATTTT. As protein: CASTQKGGRGGNQPQHF.

This clonotype was recorded a few times. The chain employs TRBV28 and TRBJ1-1; no reliable D call. The V end was cut by 8 bases, the J end by 4 bases, with 11 bases between. The CDR3 loop spans 12 amino acids. Germline V gene data show CDR1 as MDHEN and CDR2 as SYDVKM. In nucleotides, the CDR3 is TGTGCCAGCCTAAGGTTAACCACTGAAGCTTTCTTT. Encoded protein: CASLRLTTEAFF.

This clonotype was counted many times. The CDR3 region has the DNA TGTGCCAGCAGGCTTCCGGGACGAGATTCACCCCTCCACTTT. Translated: CASRLPGRDSPLHF. The rearrangement uses TRBV2 and TRBJ1-6; possible D gene TRBD1, 5 bases. V lost 6 bases and J lost 8, with 14 bases in between. CDR1 SNHLY and CDR2 FYNNEI come from the germline V gene. There are 14 residues in the CDR3.